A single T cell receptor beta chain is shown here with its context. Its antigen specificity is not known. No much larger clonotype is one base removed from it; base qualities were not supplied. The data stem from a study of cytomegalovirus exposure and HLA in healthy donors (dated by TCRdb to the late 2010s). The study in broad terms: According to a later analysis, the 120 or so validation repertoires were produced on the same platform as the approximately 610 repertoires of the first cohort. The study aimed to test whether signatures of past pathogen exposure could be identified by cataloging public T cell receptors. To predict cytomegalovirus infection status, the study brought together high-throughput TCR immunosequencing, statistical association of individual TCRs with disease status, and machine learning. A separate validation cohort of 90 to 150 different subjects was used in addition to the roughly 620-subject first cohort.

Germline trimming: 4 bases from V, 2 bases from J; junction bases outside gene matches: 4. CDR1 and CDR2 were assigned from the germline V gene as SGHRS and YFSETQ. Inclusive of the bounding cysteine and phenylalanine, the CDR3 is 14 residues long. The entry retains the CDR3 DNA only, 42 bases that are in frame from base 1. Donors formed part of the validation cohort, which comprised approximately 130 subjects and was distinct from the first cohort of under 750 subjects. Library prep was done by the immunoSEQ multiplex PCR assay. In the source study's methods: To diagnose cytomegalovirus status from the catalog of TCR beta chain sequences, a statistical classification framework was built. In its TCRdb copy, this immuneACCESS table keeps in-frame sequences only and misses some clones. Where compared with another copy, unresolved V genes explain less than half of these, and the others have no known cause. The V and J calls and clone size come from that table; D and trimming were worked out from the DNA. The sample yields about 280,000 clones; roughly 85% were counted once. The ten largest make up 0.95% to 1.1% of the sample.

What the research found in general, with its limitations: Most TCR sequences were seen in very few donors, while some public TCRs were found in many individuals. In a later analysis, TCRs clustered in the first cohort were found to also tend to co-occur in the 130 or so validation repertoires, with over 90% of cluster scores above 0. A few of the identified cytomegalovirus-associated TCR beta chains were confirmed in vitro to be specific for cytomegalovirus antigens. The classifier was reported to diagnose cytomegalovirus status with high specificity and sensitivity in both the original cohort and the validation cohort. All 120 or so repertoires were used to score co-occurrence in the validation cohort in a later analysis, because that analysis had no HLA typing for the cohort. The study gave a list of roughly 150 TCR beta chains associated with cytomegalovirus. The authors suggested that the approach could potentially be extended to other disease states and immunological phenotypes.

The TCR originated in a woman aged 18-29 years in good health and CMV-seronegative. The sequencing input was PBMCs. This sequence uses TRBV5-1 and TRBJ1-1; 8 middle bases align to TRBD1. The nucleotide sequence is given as TGCGCCAGCAGCCAGGGACAGGCCAACACTGAAGCTTTCTTT. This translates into CASSQGQANTEAFF.